The entry below describes one T cell receptor beta chain. Its antigen is undetermined. The entry originates in a study of cytomegalovirus exposure and HLA in healthy donors. The data were produced by immunoSEQ multiplex PCR, yet TCRdb's version contains in-frame clones alone and is incomplete. The table shows under 400,000 clones, with 80% to 90% occurring only once. Study-level points and caveats: Subsequent analysis revealed that first-cohort TCR clusters tended to co-occur in the approximately 120 validation repertoires. Despite most TCR sequences being rare, some public TCRs occurred in many donors. The study flagged around 160 TCR beta chains as cytomegalovirus-associated.

The J segment lost 10 bases and the V segment lost 4 bases, leaving 6 bases of the junction unmatched. The CDR3 runs 13 residues. Germline-derived CDR1 and CDR2 are MNHNS and SASEGT. The donors were members of the validation cohort, which comprised more than 90 subjects and was separate from the first cohort of about 700 subjects. The source is a woman younger than 30 in good health and CMV-seronegative. Sequenced: PBMCs. The rearrangement links TRBV6-1 to TRBJ2-1, with TRBD2 matching over 8 bases. The CDR3 nucleotides are TGTGCCAGCAGTGGGGGACTAGTTAACGAGCAGTTCTTC. It encodes CASSGGLVNEQFF.